The 19 T cell receptor beta chains below all came from one sample that was sequenced in a study of shared clonotypes between healthy human individuals (dated by TCRdb to between 2020 and 2021). Library prep was done by the immunoSEQ multiplex PCR assay. TCRdb re-hosts the immuneACCESS table, in-frame sequences only. Its copies lack some clones; in the studies checked, an unresolved V gene accounts for under half of them, and the cause for the rest is not known. The table for this sample lists about 340,000 clones; about 70% of them were counted only once. About 10% of the sample belongs to the ten largest clones. Sequences were obtained from memory CD4+ T cells sorted from blood. Per the publication, the cell subset or site label means: CD45RA-negative fraction. The receptors shown here come from a man between 25 and 39 years old in good health.

The sample holds one count of this clone. The gene calls are TRBV2 and TRBJ1-2; possibly TRBD1 for D (6 bases). Trimming took 8 bases from V and 5 from J, leaving 15 bases between them. The CDR3 has 13 residues. Germline V CDR1 and CDR2: SNHLY, FYNNEI. CDR3 protein: CASHQDSQYGYTF. Here the CDR3 DNA reads TGTGCCAGCCACCAGGACAGCCAGTATGGCTACACCTTC.

This chain joins TRBV28 and TRBJ1-4; D uncertain. This CDR3 is 14 amino acids long. V was trimmed by 5 bases and J by 3 bases, leaving 10 bases between them. Germline V gene lookup returns CDR1 MDHEN and CDR2 SYDVKM. The CDR3 region is CASSRLGANEKLFF. CDR3 DNA sequence: TGTGCCAGCAGTCGTCTCGGGGCTAATGAAAAACTGTTTTTT.

This clone was observed many times. The chain carries TRBV28 and TRBJ1-2; possible D gene TRBD1, 5 bases. The CDR3 has 14 residues. V lost 4 bases to trimming and J lost 4 bases, with 13 bases between them. Germline V CDR1 and CDR2: MDHEN, SYDVKM. The CDR3 DNA reads as TGTGCCAGCAGTTGGGGCCAGGGTGGCTATGGCTACACCTTC. Its translation is CASSWGQGGYGYTF.

The V gene is TRBV7-2, the J gene TRBJ2-1; 14 nucleotides agree with TRBD2. This CDR3 is built from 15 residues. Germline-derived CDR1 and CDR2 are SGHTA and FQGNSA. J lost 4 bases, V lost 8 bases, and 4 bases had no gene match. In DNA form, the CDR3 reads TGTGCCAGCCGACTAGCGGGAGGGAAGTACAATGAGCAGTTCTTC. Protein: CASRLAGGKYNEQFF. The variable domain in full, with the rest retrieved from reference TRBV7-2 and TRBJ2-1, is GAGVSQSPSNKVTEKGKDVELRCDPISGHTALYWYRQSLGQGLEFLIYFQGNSAPDKSGLPSDRFSAERTGGSVSTLTIQRTQQEDSAVYLCASRLAGGKYNEQFFGPGTRLTVL.

The sample holds many counts of this clone. This chain joins TRBV6-1 and TRBJ2-7; TRBD1 matches 8 bases. This CDR3 contains 14 residues. After removal of 7 bases from V and 1 base from J, the junction contained 6 bases not matched to a gene. Germline-derived CDR1 and CDR2 are MNHNS and SASEGT. Written as DNA, the CDR3 is TGTGCCAGCACTACCGGGGACAGGTCCTACGAGCAGTACTTC. Translated, it gives CASTTGDRSYEQYF.

The rearrangement links TRBV28 to TRBJ2-1; 9 bases fit TRBD2. CDR1 MDHEN and CDR2 SYDVKM come from the germline V gene. Trimming cost V 5 bases and J 2 bases; bases outside gene matches: 7. This CDR3 spans 16 amino acids. CDR3 sequence reads: CASSGGSSGTYNEQFF. CDR3 coding DNA: TGTGCCAGCAGTGGTGGTTCTAGCGGGACCTACAATGAGCAGTTCTTC.

The V call is TRBV5-5, the J call TRBJ1-1, with 10 bases that match TRBD1. The CDR3 spans 17 residues. V was clipped by 0 bases and J by 3 bases; unmatched bases: 8. CDR1 and CDR2 from the germline V gene are SGHKS and YYEKEE (reference sequence). CDR3 residues: CASSLEVGQGVDTEAFF. CDR3 in DNA: TGTGCCAGCAGCTTGGAAGTCGGACAGGGGGTTGACACTGAAGCTTTCTTT.

CDR3 residues: CASSLRTSEQETQYF. The CDR3 nucleotides read TGCGCCAGCAGCCTTAGGACTAGCGAGCAAGAGACCCAGTACTTC. The J gene is TRBJ2-5, the V gene TRBV5-1, with TRBD2 identical over 9 bases. Trimming took 4 bases from V and 2 from J; bases not matched to a gene: 6. CDR3 length: 15 residues. In germline, CDR1 is SGHRS, CDR2 YFSETQ.

This clone turned up a few times. The rearrangement links TRBV6-1 to TRBJ2-7, with TRBD2 matching 8 bases. Germline values: CDR1 MNHNS, CDR2 SASEGT. This CDR3 has 14 residues. Trimming removed 4 bases from V and 4 bases from J; junction bases left unmatched: 6. CDR3 nucleotides: TGTGCCAGCAGTGCCTCCGGGGGGGAGTACGAGCAGTACTTC. Protein product: CASSASGGEYEQYF.

The chain links TRBV6-1 to TRBJ2-7; the D gene is possibly TRBD1 (6 bases). The germline V and J ends were trimmed by 6 bases and 4 bases, with 19 bases remaining between them. CDR1 is MNHNS and CDR2 is SASEGT in the germline V gene. The CDR3 runs to 15 residues. In nucleotides, the CDR3 is TGTGCCAGCAGAAGGACAGCTGATGAGGCGTACGAGCAGTACTTC. This encodes CASRRTADEAYEQYF.

The chain carries TRBV4-2 and TRBJ2-5; 7 nucleotides align to TRBD2. Germline assignment: CDR1 LGHNA and CDR2 YNFKEQ. With 4 bases clipped from V and 5 bases from J, the junction kept 10 bases outside the gene matches. The CDR3 covers 15 residues. The CDR3 nucleotides read TGTGCCAGCAGCCCGAAAGGGAACGGGGGGGAGACCCAGTACTTC. Translated, it gives CASSPKGNGGETQYF.

The chain employs TRBV28 and TRBJ2-3; D unclear. CDR3 length: 17 amino acids. V was pared by 8 bases and J by 2 bases, with 23 bases between. Germline V gives CDR1 MDHEN, CDR2 SYDVKM. The CDR3 coding sequence is TGTGCCAGCCTTCCCATTCTAATGACGAATTTCACAGATACGCAGTATTTT. It specifies CASLPILMTNFTDTQYF.

V usage is TRBV7-2 and J usage is TRBJ2-5, with a tentative D call TRBD1 (6 bases). The CDR3 spans 14 residues. Germline CDR1 and CDR2: SGHTA and FQGNSA. The germline V and J ends were trimmed by 3 bases and 5 bases, with 13 bases remaining between them. CDR3 coding DNA: TGTGCCAGCAGCTTGGGGCAGGGGAAGGAGACCCAGTACTTC. This sequence encodes CASSLGQGKETQYF.

This clone has only a few counts. V gene TRBV7-2 combines with J gene TRBJ1-1; D remains ambiguous. With 5 bases removed from V and 1 base from J, the gap between germline ends came to 17 bases. The CDR3 spans 16 residues. The germline CDR1 and CDR2 sequences are SGHTA and FQGNSA. The CDR3 DNA sequence: TGTGCCAGCAGCCAAAGGACCGGCGACGGGAACACTGAAGCTTTCTTT. Encoded protein: CASSQRTGDGNTEAFF. The complete variable domain, with remaining parts taken from reference TRBV7-2 and TRBJ1-1, reads GAGVSQSPSNKVTEKGKDVELRCDPISGHTALYWYRQSLGQGLEFLIYFQGNSAPDKSGLPSDRFSAERTGGSVSTLTIQRTQQEDSAVYLCASSQRTGDGNTEAFFGQGTRLTVV.

This clone appeared a few times. The chain is built from TRBV18 and TRBJ2-5; 7 bases match TRBD2. Trimming removed 4 bases from V and 4 bases from J; junction bases left unmatched: 3. The CDR3 extends over 13 amino acids. Germline V lookup: CDR1 KGHSH, CDR2 LQKENI. The DNA of the CDR3 is TGTGCCAGCTCACGCGGGACTATAGAGACCCAGTACTTC. Translation: CASSRGTIETQYF. The variable domain in full, completed from reference TRBV18 and TRBJ2-5, reads NAGVMQNPRHLVRRRGQEARLRCSPMKGHSHVYWYRQLPEEGLKFMVYLQKENIIDESGMPKERFSAEFPKEGPSILRIQQVVRGDSAAYFCASSRGTIETQYFGPGTRLLVL.

The genes are TRBV30 and TRBJ2-7; 9 bases match TRBD2. The V and J ends lost 6 bases and 2 bases, in that order; junction bases with no gene match: 5. The CDR3 extends over 13 amino acids. The germline V gene has CDR1 GTSNPN and CDR2 SVGIG (reference sequence). The CDR3 is CACASSGTYEQYF. The CDR3 DNA reads TGTGCCTGTGCCTCTAGCGGGACCTACGAGCAGTACTTC.

The V gene is TRBV5-4, the J gene TRBJ2-5; 8 bases agree with TRBD2. Germline assignment: CDR1 SGHNT and CDR2 YYREEE (reference sequence). This CDR3 contains 17 residues. The ends lost 1 base at V and 5 bases at J; junction bases unmatched: 13. CDR3 region: CASSLPAPGLGAETQYF. The CDR3 DNA reads TGTGCCAGCAGCTTGCCGGCCCCGGGACTAGGGGCGGAGACCCAGTACTTC.

The genes are TRBV18 and TRBJ1-1; 7 positions agree with TRBD1. J was trimmed by 1 base and V by 6 bases; bases with no gene match: 8. The CDR3 sequence is 15 residues long. From germline, CDR1 is KGHSH and CDR2 LQKENI. CDR3 sequence: CASSQGGFANTEAFF. The CDR3 DNA is TGTGCCAGCTCGCAGGGGGGGTTTGCGAACACTGAAGCTTTCTTT. Together with reference TRBV18 and TRBJ1-1, the CDR3 gives the full variable domain: NAGVMQNPRHLVRRRGQEARLRCSPMKGHSHVYWYRQLPEEGLKFMVYLQKENIIDESGMPKERFSAEFPKEGPSILRIQQVVRGDSAAYFCASSQGGFANTEAFFGQGTRLTVV.

This chain joins TRBV28 and TRBJ2-7, with 8 bases fitting TRBD1. Germline V gives CDR1 MDHEN, CDR2 SYDVKM. The CDR3 is 13 residues long. V trimming: 8 bases; J trimming: 5 bases; junction bases outside the gene matches: 8. DNA of the CDR3: TGTGCCAGCCAACAGGGGGTCATAGACGAGCAGTACTTC. Encoded protein: CASQQGVIDEQYF.